Only a few counts were recorded for the clone carrying this T cell receptor (beta chain). Its antigen is as yet unknown. This entry is derived from a study of shared clonotypes between healthy human individuals. Regarding the study as a whole: An expected dependence of interdonor clonotype sharing on sequencing depth was noted.

Naivety among CD8 cells was defined by CD45RO negativity and positive CCR7 selection, thereby excluding terminally differentiated effector memory CD45RA+ cells. The assay ran at deep level. In the original workflow: Filtering differed, since immunoSEQ gave only junction sequences and no quality scores. Sequencing used immunoSEQ multiplex PCR; TCRdb keeps in-frame clones, though not all of them. For V, J and clone size, that table is used; D and trimming come from the DNA. The profile shows millions of clones, around 93% of them singletons. Germline V CDR1 and CDR2: SGHDT, YYEEEE. V was clipped by 3 bases and J by 2 bases, with 5 bases between them. CDR3 length: 13 residues.

The TCR sequence derives from a man between 18 and 35 years old in good health. Some clones in this sample may be carry-over from other donors' samples. The chain combines TRBV5-6 with TRBJ2-2, with D unclear. The sequenced material came from naive CD8+ T cells from PBMCs. In nucleotides, the CDR3 is TGTGCCAGCAGCTCATCTAACACCGGGGAGCTGTTTTTT. Its protein product is CASSSSNTGELFF.